This T cell receptor (beta chain) came from a study of T cell changes during pregnancy in multiple sclerosis. Generated by immunoSEQ multiplex PCR, the TCRdb table keeps only in-frame clones and is missing some. Counted here are tens of thousands of clones, 90% to 95% occurring once; the ten biggest clones make up 2% to 3%. Germline V gene data show CDR1 as MDHEN and CDR2 as SYDVKM. CDR3 size: 14 residues. Trimming left V 5 bases short and J 1 base short, with 12 bases between. The V gene is TRBV28, the J gene TRBJ2-7; D perhaps matches TRBD1 (5 bases). The sample was CD8+ T cells from peripheral blood mononuclear cells, taken after pregnancy. The TCR sequence derives from a female donor with multiple sclerosis, enrolled in a pregnancy study. CDR3 region: CASSRTYSSYEQYF. The CDR3 region has the DNA TGTGCCAGCAGTCGGACATATTCGTCCTACGAGCAGTACTTC.